This record looks at one T cell receptor beta chain sequence and its context. The antigen remains undetermined. With no exception, relapse followed autologous stem cell transplantation in all patients, and brentuximab vedotin exposure varied. Germline assignment: CDR1 SGDLS and CDR2 YYNGEE. CDR3 size: 15 residues. The V gene end was trimmed by 4 bases and the J gene end by 5 bases; junction bases not matched to a gene: 11. These data belong to a study of PD-1 blockade in classical Hodgkin lymphoma. Across the study: Patients had nivolumab dosed at 3 mg/kg, delivered intravenously every 2 weeks. Study-wide results and caveats: CD4+ TCR diversity rose significantly by C4D1, and CD8+ TCR diversity did not. Newly diagnosed patients had baseline TCR diversity that was reportedly lower than that of healthy donors.

Profiling relied on immunoSEQ multiplex PCR, and the TCRdb table lists in-frame clones only, not all of them. The sample lists just over 60,000 clones; about 91% were seen once. The sequencing used peripheral blood mononuclear cells (PBMCs), collected at baseline. The chain couples TRBV9 to TRBJ2-5; 7 nucleotides align to TRBD1. This clonotype was sampled from a human donor with classical Hodgkin lymphoma. CDR3 loop: CASSPTRQGWETQYF. Written as DNA, the CDR3 is TGTGCCAGCAGCCCCACCAGACAGGGCTGGGAGACCCAGTACTTC.